This T cell receptor beta chain stems from a study of T-cell reconstitution after alpha-beta-depleted transplantation in children. Unique molecular identifiers were used to barcode this TCRbeta library. TCRdb fed the PCR reads into MiXCR, producing one record per CDR3 protein. The sample contains 190,000 or so distinct CDR3 sequences, approximately 7% of which appear only once. V lost 0 bases, J lost 0 bases, and 9 bases lay in between. This CDR3 spans 16 amino acids. Looked up from germline, CDR1 is SGHRS and CDR2 is YFSETQ. This clonotype was seen at least ten times. The clonotype comes from a human donor who donated a stem cell graft to a child with Wiskott-Aldrich syndrome. The sequenced sample was PBMCs from the stem cell graft donor, obtained from the stem cell graft. The chain uses TRBV5-1 and TRBJ2-2; a possible D gene is TRBD1 (5 bases). The CDR3 DNA is TGCGCCAGCAGCTTGGCCGTAGGGGCGAACACCGGGGAGCTGTTTTTT. Its translation: CASSLAVGANTGELFF.